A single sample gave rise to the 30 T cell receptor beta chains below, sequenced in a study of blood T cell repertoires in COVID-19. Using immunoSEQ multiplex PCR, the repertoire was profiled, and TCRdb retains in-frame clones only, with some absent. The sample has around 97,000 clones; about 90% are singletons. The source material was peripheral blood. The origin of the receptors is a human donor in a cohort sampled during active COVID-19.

The CDR3 reads CASSVRRGGRSNEKLFF. As DNA, the CDR3 is TGTGCCAGCAGCGTTAGGAGGGGTGGGCGTTCTAATGAAAAACTGTTTTTT. This chain uses TRBV7-8 with TRBJ1-4; D might be TRBD1 (5 bases). Germline V lookup: CDR1 SGHVS, CDR2 FQNEAQ. V lost 5 bases and J lost 3, with 19 bases in between. This CDR3 region has 17 residues.

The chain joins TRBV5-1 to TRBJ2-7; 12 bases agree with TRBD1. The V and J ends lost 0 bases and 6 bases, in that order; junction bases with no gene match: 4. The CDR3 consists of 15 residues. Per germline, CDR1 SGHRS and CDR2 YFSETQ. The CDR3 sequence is CASSLVGQGASEQYF. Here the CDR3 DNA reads TGCGCCAGCAGCTTGGTGGGACAGGGGGCTTCCGAGCAGTACTTC.

The CDR3 DNA is TGTGCCAGCAGCTTTGCAGCGGGAGTTATCTACAATGAGCAGTTCTTC. It yields the protein CASSFAAGVIYNEQFF. This chain links TRBV7-9 with TRBJ2-1, with 8 positions matching TRBD2. The trim removed 3 bases at V and 3 bases at J, leaving 7 bases unmatched. The CDR3 contains 16 residues. Germline CDR1 and CDR2: SEHNR and FQNEAQ (reference sequence).

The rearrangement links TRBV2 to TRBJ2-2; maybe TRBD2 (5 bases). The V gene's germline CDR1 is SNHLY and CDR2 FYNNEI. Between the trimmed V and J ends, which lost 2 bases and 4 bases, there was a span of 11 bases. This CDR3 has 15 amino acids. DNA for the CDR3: TGTGCCAGCAGTGAAAATGGACTCCCCACCGGGGAGCTGTTTTTT. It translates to CASSENGLPTGELFF.

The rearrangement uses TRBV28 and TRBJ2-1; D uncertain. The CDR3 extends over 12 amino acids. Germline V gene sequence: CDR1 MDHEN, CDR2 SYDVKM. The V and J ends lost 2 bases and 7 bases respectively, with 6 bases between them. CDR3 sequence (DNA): TGTGCCAGCAGTTTACTCCCTAATGAGCAGTTCTTC. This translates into CASSLLPNEQFF. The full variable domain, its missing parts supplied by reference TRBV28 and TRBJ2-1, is DVKVTQSSRYLVKRTGEKVFLECVQDMDHENMFWYRQDPGLGLRLIYFSYDVKMKEKGDIPEGYSVSREKKERFSLILESASTNQTSMYLCASSLLPNEQFFGPGTRLTVL.

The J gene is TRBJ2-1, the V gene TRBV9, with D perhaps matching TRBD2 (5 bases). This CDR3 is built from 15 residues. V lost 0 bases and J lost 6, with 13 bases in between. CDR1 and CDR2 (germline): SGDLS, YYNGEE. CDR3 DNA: TGTGCCAGCAGCGTAGTAGAAGCGGTGTCCAATGAGCAGTTCTTC. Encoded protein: CASSVVEAVSNEQFF.

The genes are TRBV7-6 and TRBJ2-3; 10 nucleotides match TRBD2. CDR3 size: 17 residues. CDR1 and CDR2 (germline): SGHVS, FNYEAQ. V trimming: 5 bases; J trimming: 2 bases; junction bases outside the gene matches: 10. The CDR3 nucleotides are TGTGCCAGCAGCCCACTTTCTAGCGGGAGCGCCACAGATACGCAGTATTTT. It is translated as CASSPLSSGSATDTQYF.

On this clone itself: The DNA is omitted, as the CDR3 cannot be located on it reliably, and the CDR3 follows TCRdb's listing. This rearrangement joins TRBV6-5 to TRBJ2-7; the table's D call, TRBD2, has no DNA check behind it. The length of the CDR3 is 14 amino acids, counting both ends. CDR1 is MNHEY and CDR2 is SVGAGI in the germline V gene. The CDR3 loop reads CASSSSRNSYEQYF.

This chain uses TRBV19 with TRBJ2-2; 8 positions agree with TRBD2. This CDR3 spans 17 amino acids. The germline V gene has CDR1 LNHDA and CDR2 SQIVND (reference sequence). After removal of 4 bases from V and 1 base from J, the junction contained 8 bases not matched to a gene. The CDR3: CASSSAAGDRNTGELFF. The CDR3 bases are TGTGCCAGTAGTAGTGCAGCGGGAGACCGGAACACCGGGGAGCTGTTTTTT.

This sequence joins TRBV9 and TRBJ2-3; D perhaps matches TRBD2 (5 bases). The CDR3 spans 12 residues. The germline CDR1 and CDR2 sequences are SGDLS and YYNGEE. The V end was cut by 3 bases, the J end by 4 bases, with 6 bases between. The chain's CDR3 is CASSGLSDTQYF. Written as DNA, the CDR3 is TGTGCCAGCAGCGGACTATCAGATACGCAGTATTTT.

The CDR3: CASSRGGRNEQFF. DNA of the CDR3: TGTGCCAGCAGCCGGGGGGGCCGCAATGAGCAGTTCTTC. The V gene is TRBV4-2, the J gene TRBJ2-1; D is perhaps TRBD2 (7 bases). The CDR3 runs 13 residues. Germline V gene sequence: CDR1 LGHNA, CDR2 YNFKEQ. The V gene lost 4 bases and the J gene lost 6 bases, with 10 bases spanning the gap.

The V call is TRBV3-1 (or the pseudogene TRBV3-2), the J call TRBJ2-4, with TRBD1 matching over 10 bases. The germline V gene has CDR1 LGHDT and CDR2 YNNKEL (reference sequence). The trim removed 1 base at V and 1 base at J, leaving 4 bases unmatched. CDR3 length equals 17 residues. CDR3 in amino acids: CASSQGPGQGAKNIQYF. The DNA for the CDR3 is TGTGCCAGCAGCCAAGGTCCGGGACAGGGGGCCAAAAACATTCAGTACTTC.

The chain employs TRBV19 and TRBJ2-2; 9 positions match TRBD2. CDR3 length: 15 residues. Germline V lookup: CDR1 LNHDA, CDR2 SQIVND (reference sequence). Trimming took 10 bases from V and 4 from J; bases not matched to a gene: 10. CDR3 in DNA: TGTGCCACCCAAGCGGGACTAGCCGGCACCGGGGAGCTGTTTTTT. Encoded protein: CATQAGLAGTGELFF. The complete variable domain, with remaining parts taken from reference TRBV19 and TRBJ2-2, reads DGGITQSPKYLFRKEGQNVTLSCEQNLNHDAMYWYRQDPGQGLRLIYYSQIVNDFQKGDIAEGYSVSREKKESFPLTVTSAQKNPTAFYLCATQAGLAGTGELFFGEGSRLTVL.

CDR3 sequence (DNA): TGTGCCATCCCAGGGGAGGGAGCGGAGACCCAGTACTTC. It translates to CAIPGEGAETQYF. The chain recombines TRBV5-4 with TRBJ2-5; D perhaps matches TRBD2 (7 bases). The germline CDR1 and CDR2 sequences are SGHNT and YYREEE (reference sequence). Trimming took off 9 bases at V and 5 bases at J, with 17 bases between the two ends. This CDR3 region has 13 residues. The variable domain in full, completed from reference TRBV5-4 and TRBJ2-5, reads ETGVTQSPTHLIKTRGQQVTLRCSSQSGHNTVSWYQQALGQGPQFIFQYYREEENGRGNFPPRFSGLQFPNYSSELNVNALELDDSALYLCAIPGEGAETQYFGPGTRLLVL.

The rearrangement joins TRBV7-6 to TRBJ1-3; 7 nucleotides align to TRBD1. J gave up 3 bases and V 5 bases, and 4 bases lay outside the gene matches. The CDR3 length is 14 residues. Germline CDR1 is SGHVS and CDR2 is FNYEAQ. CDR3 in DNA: TGTGCCAGCAGCCGACAGGGATATGGAAACACCATATATTTT. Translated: CASSRQGYGNTIYF.

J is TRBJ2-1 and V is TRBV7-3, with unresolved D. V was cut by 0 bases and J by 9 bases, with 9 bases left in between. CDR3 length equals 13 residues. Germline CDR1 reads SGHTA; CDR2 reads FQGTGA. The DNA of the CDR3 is TGTGCCAGCAGCTTAACTAGGTCAGGTGAGCAGTTCTTC. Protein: CASSLTRSGEQFF.

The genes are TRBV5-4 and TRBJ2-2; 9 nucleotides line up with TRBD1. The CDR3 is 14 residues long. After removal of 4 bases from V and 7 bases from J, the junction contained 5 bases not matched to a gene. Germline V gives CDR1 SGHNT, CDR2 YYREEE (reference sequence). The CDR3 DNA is TGTGCCAGCAGCCCGCGACAGGGGGGCGGGGAGCTGTTTTTT. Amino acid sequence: CASSPRQGGGELFF.

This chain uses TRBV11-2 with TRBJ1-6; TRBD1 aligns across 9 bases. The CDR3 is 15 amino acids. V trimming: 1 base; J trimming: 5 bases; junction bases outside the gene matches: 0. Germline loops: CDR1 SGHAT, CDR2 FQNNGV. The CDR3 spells CASSLGDRDNSPLHF. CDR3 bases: TGTGCCAGCAGCTTAGGGGACAGGGATAATTCACCCCTCCACTTT.

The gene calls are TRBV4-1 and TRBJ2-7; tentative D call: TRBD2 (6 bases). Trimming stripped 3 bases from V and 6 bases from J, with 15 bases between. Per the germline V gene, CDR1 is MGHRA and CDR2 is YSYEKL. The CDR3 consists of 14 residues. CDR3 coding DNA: TGCGCCAGCAGCCAGGGTCTAACGGAGGGCGAGCAGTACTTC. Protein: CASSQGLTEGEQYF.

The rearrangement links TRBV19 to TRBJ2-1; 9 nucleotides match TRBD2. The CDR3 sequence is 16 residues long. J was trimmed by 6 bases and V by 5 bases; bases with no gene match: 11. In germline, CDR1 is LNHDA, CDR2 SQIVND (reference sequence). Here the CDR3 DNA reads TGTGCCAGTAGTCCCCGGGGGAGCGGGGGGTTCAATGAGCAGTTCTTC. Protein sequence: CASSPRGSGGFNEQFF.

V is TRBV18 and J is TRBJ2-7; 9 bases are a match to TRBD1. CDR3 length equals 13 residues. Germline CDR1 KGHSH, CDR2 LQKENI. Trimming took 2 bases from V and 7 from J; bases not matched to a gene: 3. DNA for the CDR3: TGTGCCAGCTCACCAAAGGACAGGGGAGAGCAGTACTTC. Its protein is CASSPKDRGEQYF.

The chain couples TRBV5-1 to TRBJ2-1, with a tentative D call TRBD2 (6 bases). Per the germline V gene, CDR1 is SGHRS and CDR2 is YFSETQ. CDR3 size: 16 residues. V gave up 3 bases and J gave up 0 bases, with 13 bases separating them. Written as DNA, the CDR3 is TGCGCCAGCAGCTCTATCGGGGGTCGCTCCTACAATGAGCAGTTCTTC. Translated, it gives CASSSIGGRSYNEQFF.

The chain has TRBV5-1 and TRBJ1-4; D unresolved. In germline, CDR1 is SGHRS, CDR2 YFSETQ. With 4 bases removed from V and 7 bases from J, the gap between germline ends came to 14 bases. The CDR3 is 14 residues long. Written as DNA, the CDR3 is TGCGCCAGCAGCGTGGACGGTGAGGGTGAAAAACTGTTTTTT. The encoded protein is CASSVDGEGEKLFF.

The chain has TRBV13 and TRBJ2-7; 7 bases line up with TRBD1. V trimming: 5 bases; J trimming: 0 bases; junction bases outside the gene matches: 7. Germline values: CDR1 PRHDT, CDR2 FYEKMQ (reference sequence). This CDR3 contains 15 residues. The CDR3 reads CASSTAGTASYEQYF. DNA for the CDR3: TGTGCCAGCAGCACAGCCGGGACAGCCTCCTACGAGCAGTACTTC.

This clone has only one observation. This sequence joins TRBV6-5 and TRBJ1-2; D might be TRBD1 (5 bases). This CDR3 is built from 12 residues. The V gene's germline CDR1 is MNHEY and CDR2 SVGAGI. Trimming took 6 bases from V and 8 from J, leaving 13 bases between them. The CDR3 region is CASRYQGGGYTF. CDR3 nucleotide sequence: TGTGCCAGCAGATACCAGGGTGGCGGCTACACCTTC.

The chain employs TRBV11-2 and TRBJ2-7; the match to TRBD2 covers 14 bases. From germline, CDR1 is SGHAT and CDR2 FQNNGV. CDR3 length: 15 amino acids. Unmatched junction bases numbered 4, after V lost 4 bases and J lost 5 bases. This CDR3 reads CASSSAGLAGDEQYF. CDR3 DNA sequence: TGTGCCAGCAGCTCAGCGGGACTAGCGGGGGACGAGCAGTACTTC. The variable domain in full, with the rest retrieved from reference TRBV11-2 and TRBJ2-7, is EAGVAQSPRYKIIEKRQSVAFWCNPISGHATLYWYQQILGQGPKLLIQFQNNGVVDDSQLPKDRFSAERLKGVDSTLKIQPAKLEDSAVYLCASSSAGLAGDEQYFGPGTRLTVT.

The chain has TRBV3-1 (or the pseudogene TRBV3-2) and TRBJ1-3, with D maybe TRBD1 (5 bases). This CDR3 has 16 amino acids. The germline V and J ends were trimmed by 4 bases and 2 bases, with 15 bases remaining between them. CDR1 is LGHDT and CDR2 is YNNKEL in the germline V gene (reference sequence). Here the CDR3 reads CASSPRRGGTGNTIYF. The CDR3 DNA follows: TGTGCCAGCAGCCCAAGAAGGGGAGGAACTGGAAACACCATATATTTT.

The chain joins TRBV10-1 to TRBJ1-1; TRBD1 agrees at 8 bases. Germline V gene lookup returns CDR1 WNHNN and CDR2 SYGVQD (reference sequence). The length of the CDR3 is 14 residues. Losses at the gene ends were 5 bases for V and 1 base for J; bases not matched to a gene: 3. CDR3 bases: TGCGCCAGCAGTTTTGACAGGGGGAACACTGAAGCTTTCTTT. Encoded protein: CASSFDRGNTEAFF.

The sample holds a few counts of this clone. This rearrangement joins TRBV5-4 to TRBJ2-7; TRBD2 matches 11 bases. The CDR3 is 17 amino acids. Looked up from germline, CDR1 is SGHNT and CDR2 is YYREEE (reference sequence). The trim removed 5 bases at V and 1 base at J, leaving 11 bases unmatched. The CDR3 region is CASSYGGTSGISYEQYF. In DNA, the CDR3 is TGTGCCAGCAGTTACGGAGGGACTAGCGGTATTTCCTACGAGCAGTACTTC. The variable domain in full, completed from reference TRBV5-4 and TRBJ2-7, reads ETGVTQSPTHLIKTRGQQVTLRCSSQSGHNTVSWYQQALGQGPQFIFQYYREEENGRGNFPPRFSGLQFPNYSSELNVNALELDDSALYLCASSYGGTSGISYEQYFGPGTRLTVT.

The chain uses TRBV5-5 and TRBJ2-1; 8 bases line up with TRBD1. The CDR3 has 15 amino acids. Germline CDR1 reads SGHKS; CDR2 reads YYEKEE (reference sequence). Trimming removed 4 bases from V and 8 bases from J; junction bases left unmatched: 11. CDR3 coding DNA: TGTGCCAGCAGCGCAGACAGGGGAACAGCTCATGAGCAGTTCTTC. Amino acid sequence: CASSADRGTAHEQFF.